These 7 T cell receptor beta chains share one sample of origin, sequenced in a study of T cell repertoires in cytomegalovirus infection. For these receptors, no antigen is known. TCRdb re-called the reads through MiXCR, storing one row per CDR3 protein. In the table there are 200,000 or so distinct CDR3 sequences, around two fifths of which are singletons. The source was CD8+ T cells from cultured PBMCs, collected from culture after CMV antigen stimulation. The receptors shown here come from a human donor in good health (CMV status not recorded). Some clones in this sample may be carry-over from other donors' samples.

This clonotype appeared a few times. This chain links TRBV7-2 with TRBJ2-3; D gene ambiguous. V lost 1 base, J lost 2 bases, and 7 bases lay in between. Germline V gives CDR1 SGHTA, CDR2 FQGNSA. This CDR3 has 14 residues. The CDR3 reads CASSLVLATDTQYF. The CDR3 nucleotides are TGTGCCAGCAGCTTAGTACTCGCCACAGATACGCAGTATTTT.

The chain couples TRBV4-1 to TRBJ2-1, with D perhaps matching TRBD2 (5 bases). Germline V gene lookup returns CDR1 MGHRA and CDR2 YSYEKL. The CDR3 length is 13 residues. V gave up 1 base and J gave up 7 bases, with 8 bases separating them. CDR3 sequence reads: CASSQARGNEQFF. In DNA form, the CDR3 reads TGCGCCAGCAGCCAAGCCCGAGGGAATGAGCAGTTCTTC.

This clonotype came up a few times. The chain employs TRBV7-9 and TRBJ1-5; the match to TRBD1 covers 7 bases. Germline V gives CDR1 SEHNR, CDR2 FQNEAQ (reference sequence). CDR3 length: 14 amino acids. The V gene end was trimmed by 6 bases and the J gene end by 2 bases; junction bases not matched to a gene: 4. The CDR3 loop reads CASSSGQGNQPQHF. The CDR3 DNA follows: TGTGCCAGCAGTTCTGGACAGGGCAATCAGCCCCAGCATTTT.

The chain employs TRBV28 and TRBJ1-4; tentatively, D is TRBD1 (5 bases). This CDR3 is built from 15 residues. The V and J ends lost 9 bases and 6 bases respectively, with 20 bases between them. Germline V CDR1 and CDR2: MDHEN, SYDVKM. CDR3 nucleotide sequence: TGTGCCAGAAGCCGACCCGGGGGAGTGGATGAAAAACTGTTTTTT. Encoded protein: CARSRPGGVDEKLFF.

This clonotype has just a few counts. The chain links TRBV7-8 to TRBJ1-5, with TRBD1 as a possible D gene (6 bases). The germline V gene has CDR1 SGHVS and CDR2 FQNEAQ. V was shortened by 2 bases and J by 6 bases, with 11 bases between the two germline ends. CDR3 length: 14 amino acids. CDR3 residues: CASSLRAGVQPQHF. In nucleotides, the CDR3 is TGTGCCAGCAGCTTAAGGGCAGGGGTTCAGCCCCAGCATTTT.

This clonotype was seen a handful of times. CDR3 sequence reads: CASSADAGGYTF. DNA of the CDR3: TGTGCCAGCAGCGCCGACGCGGGCGGCTACACCTTC. J is TRBJ1-2 and V is TRBV11-2; D is unresolved. The V gene's germline CDR1 is SGHAT and CDR2 FQNNGV. The CDR3 loop spans 12 amino acids. Trimming took 5 bases from V and 8 from J, leaving 12 bases between them.

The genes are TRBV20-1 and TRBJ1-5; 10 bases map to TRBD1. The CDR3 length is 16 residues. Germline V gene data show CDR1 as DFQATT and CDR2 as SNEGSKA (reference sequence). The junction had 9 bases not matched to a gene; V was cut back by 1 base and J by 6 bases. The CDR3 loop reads CSARGNDRGPGQPQHF. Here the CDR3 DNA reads TGCAGTGCTAGAGGGAATGACAGGGGGCCAGGTCAGCCCCAGCATTTT.